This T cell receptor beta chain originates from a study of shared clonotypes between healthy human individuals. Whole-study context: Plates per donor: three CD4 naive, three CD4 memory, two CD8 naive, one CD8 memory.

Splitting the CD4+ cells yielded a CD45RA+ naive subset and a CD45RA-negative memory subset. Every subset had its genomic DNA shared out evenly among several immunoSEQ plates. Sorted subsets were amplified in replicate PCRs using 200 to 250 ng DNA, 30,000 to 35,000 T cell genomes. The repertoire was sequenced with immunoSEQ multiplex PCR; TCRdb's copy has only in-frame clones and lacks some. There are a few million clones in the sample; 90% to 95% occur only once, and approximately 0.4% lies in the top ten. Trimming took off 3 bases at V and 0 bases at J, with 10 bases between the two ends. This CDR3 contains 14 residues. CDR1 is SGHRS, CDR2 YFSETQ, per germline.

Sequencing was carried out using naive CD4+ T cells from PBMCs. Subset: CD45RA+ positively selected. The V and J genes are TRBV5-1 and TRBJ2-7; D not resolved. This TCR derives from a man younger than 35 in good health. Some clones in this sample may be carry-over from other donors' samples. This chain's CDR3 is CASSSSVDSYEQYF. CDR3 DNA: TGCGCCAGCAGCTCCTCCGTCGACTCCTACGAGCAGTACTTC. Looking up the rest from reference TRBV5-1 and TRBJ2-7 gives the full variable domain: KAGVTQTPRYLIKTRGQQVTLSCSPISGHRSVSWYQQTPGQGLQFLFEYFSETQRNKGNFPGRFSGRQFSNSRSEMNVSTLELGDSALYLCASSSSVDSYEQYFGPGTRLTVT.